The 29 T cell receptor beta chains given below trace back to one sample, sequenced in a study of CD8+ T cells in alopecia areata. Extracted from the samples, RNA was reverse transcribed into cDNA to serve as the sequencing template. TCRdb keeps only in-frame clones here, not all; method: immunoSEQ multiplex PCR. Of about 110,000 clones in the sample, under 60% are singletons; the top ten hold over 20%. Sequencing used NKG2D-low CD8+ T cells sorted from blood. The receptors were gathered from a human donor with alopecia areata.

This clone was seen a few times. J is TRBJ2-1 and V is TRBV5-1; TRBD2 matches 9 bases. V gave up 1 base and J gave up 1 base; unmatched junction bases: 9. Germline CDR1 SGHRS, CDR2 YFSETQ. The CDR3 extends over 18 amino acids. The CDR3 reads CASSLSSGGRVSYNEQFF. CDR3 DNA sequence: TGCGCCAGCAGCTTGTCGAGTGGCGGGAGGGTGTCCTACAATGAGCAGTTCTTC.

This clone was seen a single time. V gene TRBV28 combines with J gene TRBJ2-4; perhaps TRBD2 as D (5 bases). There are 14 residues in the CDR3. Germline V gene lookup returns CDR1 MDHEN and CDR2 SYDVKM. Trimming pared 3 bases from V and 8 bases from J, leaving 14 bases between. CDR3 residues: CASSFSPRGYIQYF. The CDR3 nucleotides are TGTGCCAGCAGTTTTAGCCCAAGAGGGTACATTCAGTACTTC. The complete variable domain, with remaining parts taken from reference TRBV28 and TRBJ2-4, reads DVKVTQSSRYLVKRTGEKVFLECVQDMDHENMFWYRQDPGLGLRLIYFSYDVKMKEKGDIPEGYSVSREKKERFSLILESASTNQTSMYLCASSFSPRGYIQYFGAGTRLSVL.

J is TRBJ1-1 and V is TRBV11-2, with TRBD1 identical over 7 bases. CDR3 length: 17 amino acids. V lost 1 base to trimming and J lost 5 bases; unmatched junction nucleotides: 13. The germline gives CDR1 SGHAT, CDR2 FQNNGV. The DNA of the CDR3 is TGTGCCAGCAGCTTAGGCCCGGACAGGTCGTCTTGGACTGAAGCTTTCTTT. Protein: CASSLGPDRSSWTEAFF.

The chain is built from TRBV7-9 and TRBJ1-2; a weak D match, TRBD1 (5 bases). The germline V gene has CDR1 SEHNR and CDR2 FQNEAQ (reference sequence). This CDR3 contains 16 residues. The V gene lost 5 bases and the J gene lost 1 base, with 17 bases spanning the gap. The CDR3 is CASSPREGRNNYGYTF. In DNA, the CDR3 is TGTGCCAGCAGCCCTCGGGAGGGGCGGAATAACTATGGCTACACCTTC.

J is TRBJ1-2 and V is TRBV27; D not resolved. CDR1 is MNHEY, CDR2 SMNVEV, per germline (reference sequence). Trimming took 9 bases from V and 3 from J, leaving 11 bases between them. CDR3 length: 12 residues. The CDR3 sequence: CASKVDDYGYTF. CDR3 coding DNA: TGTGCCAGTAAGGTTGACGACTATGGCTACACCTTC.

This clone was picked up one time. The chain is built from TRBV6-5 and TRBJ2-1; 9 bases align to TRBD1. J gave up 7 bases and V 3 bases, and 4 bases lay outside the gene matches. Germline CDR1 MNHEY, CDR2 SVGAGI. This CDR3 spans 14 amino acids. The CDR3 DNA reads as TGTGCCAGCAGTTATGTGGGGACAGGGAATGAGCAGTTCTTC. This gives the protein CASSYVGTGNEQFF.

The chain carries TRBV4-1 and TRBJ2-7, with a weak D call TRBD1 (5 bases). The ends were cut back, 5 bases at V and 2 bases at J, with 13 bases in the middle. CDR1 MGHRA and CDR2 YSYEKL come from the germline V gene. This CDR3 contains 14 residues. The CDR3 coding sequence is TGCGCCAGCAGCGGGGCGAGGCTGCCCTACGAGCAGTACTTC. Translation gives CASSGARLPYEQYF.

The sample holds a few counts of this clone. CDR3 sequence reads: CSVATDSKYEQYF. Written as DNA, the CDR3 is TGCAGCGTTGCTACGGACAGCAAGTACGAGCAGTACTTC. V gene TRBV29-1 combines with J gene TRBJ2-7, with a weak D call TRBD1 (6 bases). V lost 4 bases and J lost 4, with 14 bases in between. Germline CDR1 reads SQVTM; CDR2 reads ANQGSEA. This CDR3 is built from 13 residues.

A few counts support this clone. V gene TRBV27 combines with J gene TRBJ2-5; 12 bases fit TRBD1. Germline V gives CDR1 MNHEY, CDR2 SMNVEV (reference sequence). V gave up 5 bases and J gave up 4 bases; unmatched junction bases: 5. The CDR3 has 15 residues. CDR3 sequence: CASSPGTGGRETQYF. DNA of the CDR3: TGTGCCAGCAGTCCCGGGACAGGGGGCAGAGAGACCCAGTACTTC.

In its sample, this clone was seen a few times. The rearrangement links TRBV27 to TRBJ2-7; 9 nucleotides agree with TRBD2. This CDR3 has 16 amino acids. The germline gives CDR1 MNHEY, CDR2 SMNVEV (reference sequence). V trimming: 5 bases; J trimming: 0 bases; junction bases outside the gene matches: 8. CDR3: CASSPSSGTTSYEQYF. The CDR3 DNA follows: TGTGCCAGCAGTCCCTCTAGCGGGACCACCTCCTACGAGCAGTACTTC.

The chain links TRBV28 to TRBJ2-2, with D unresolved. The germline V gene encodes CDR1 MDHEN and CDR2 SYDVKM. V dropped 3 bases and J dropped 6 bases, with 5 bases sitting between them. CDR3 length: 12 amino acids. The CDR3 here is CASSFDAGELFF. As DNA, the CDR3 is TGTGCCAGCAGTTTCGACGCCGGGGAGCTGTTTTTT.

This clone was observed a handful of times. This chain links TRBV4-1 with TRBJ2-3; 7 bases align to TRBD1. Trimming took 6 bases from V and 2 from J; bases not matched to a gene: 8. The CDR3 runs to 15 residues. Per the germline V gene, CDR1 is MGHRA and CDR2 is YSYEKL. The CDR3 bases are TGCGCCAGCAGTTGGAGCGACAGGGCCACAGATACGCAGTATTTT. It yields the protein CASSWSDRATDTQYF.

This clone was observed a few times. This chain links TRBV9 with TRBJ2-7; 9 bases agree with TRBD2. Trimming removed 4 bases from V and 2 bases from J; junction bases left unmatched: 4. The CDR3 totals 14 residues. Germline V gene data show CDR1 as SGDLS and CDR2 as YYNGEE. In DNA, the CDR3 is TGTGCCAGCAGCCAGGGCGGGAGGGCCTACGAGCAGTACTTC. Its protein product is CASSQGGRAYEQYF.

V gene TRBV27 combines with J gene TRBJ2-5; TRBD1 matches 8 bases. CDR1 and CDR2 (germline): MNHEY, SMNVEV (reference sequence). J was trimmed by 5 bases and V by 0 bases; bases with no gene match: 5. The CDR3 length is 15 residues. CDR3 in amino acids: CASSLSGQVGETQYF. CDR3 coding DNA: TGTGCCAGCAGTTTATCGGGACAGGTTGGCGAGACCCAGTACTTC.

This clone was counted a few times. The chain has TRBV10-3 and TRBJ1-3; the match to TRBD1 covers 8 bases. The ends lost 6 bases at V and 2 bases at J; junction bases unmatched: 3. CDR1 and CDR2 (germline): ENHRY, SYGVKD. The CDR3 runs 14 residues. For the CDR3, the DNA is TGTGCCATCAGACAGACAGGGGCTGGAAACACCATATATTTT. Its translation: CAIRQTGAGNTIYF.

The V and J genes are TRBV6-5 and TRBJ2-7; D gene ambiguous. V lost 4 bases and J 3 bases, leaving 13 bases between the germline ends. CDR1 and CDR2 from the germline V gene are MNHEY and SVGAGI. This CDR3 contains 14 residues. This CDR3 reads CASSLTGSFYEQYF. CDR3 nucleotide sequence: TGTGCCAGCAGTTTAACGGGCAGCTTCTACGAGCAGTACTTC.

The CDR3 region has the DNA TGTGCCACCAGCAGAGGAGTTAACACTGAAGCTTTCTTT. Amino acid sequence: CATSRGVNTEAFF. The chain carries TRBV15 and TRBJ1-1; D is unresolved. Per the germline V gene, CDR1 is LNHNV and CDR2 is YYDKDF (reference sequence). The CDR3 is 13 residues long. The ends were cut back, 1 base at V and 2 bases at J, with 5 bases in the middle.

The chain recombines TRBV4-1 with TRBJ2-7; 7 bases align to TRBD2. From germline, CDR1 is MGHRA and CDR2 YSYEKL. J gave up 2 bases and V 4 bases, and 2 bases lay outside the gene matches. This CDR3 is 13 amino acids long. The CDR3 region has the DNA TGCGCCAGCAGCCCGGGGGGAACCTACGAGCAGTACTTC. This sequence encodes CASSPGGTYEQYF.

The chain is built from TRBV10-3 and TRBJ2-2, with 9 bases matching TRBD1. This CDR3 has 15 residues. Germline V gene lookup returns CDR1 ENHRY and CDR2 SYGVKD. Germline trimming cut 7 bases from V and 4 bases from J; bases unmatched to any gene: 7. CDR3 sequence reads: CAINRQGDRTGELFF. In DNA, the CDR3 is TGTGCCATCAATAGACAGGGGGACCGCACCGGGGAGCTGTTTTTT.

The chain couples TRBV2 to TRBJ2-7, with 7 bases that match TRBD2. CDR3 length: 13 residues. V lost 2 bases, J lost 4 bases, and 2 bases stayed unmatched. Germline-derived CDR1 and CDR2 are SNHLY and FYNNEI. The CDR3 bases are TGTGCCAGCAGTGAATGGCGGGGGTACGAGCAGTACTTC. It translates to CASSEWRGYEQYF.

V gene TRBV27 combines with J gene TRBJ2-7, with D perhaps TRBD1 (6 bases). The CDR3 consists of 16 residues. The V and J ends lost 4 bases and 2 bases respectively, with 18 bases between them. Germline loops: CDR1 MNHEY, CDR2 SMNVEV (reference sequence). The CDR3 spells CASSWTQGSFPYEQYF. CDR3 DNA sequence: TGTGCCAGCAGTTGGACGCAGGGGTCCTTCCCCTACGAGCAGTACTTC.

This chain joins TRBV7-2 and TRBJ1-2; weak D call: TRBD1 (6 bases). The CDR3 has 15 residues. V was cut by 5 bases and J by 8 bases, with 21 bases left in between. Germline V gene lookup returns CDR1 SGHTA and CDR2 FQGNSA. CDR3 amino acids: CASSISGQGSAGYTF. CDR3 DNA: TGTGCCAGCAGCATAAGCGGGCAGGGGTCGGCGGGCTACACCTTC.

In this sample, this clone turned up a few times. J is TRBJ2-5 and V is TRBV5-1; the D is unclear. Germline CDR1 is SGHRS and CDR2 is YFSETQ. V lost 3 bases and J lost 4, with 19 bases in between. This CDR3 comprises 16 residues. The chain's CDR3 is CASSSHPQVSVETQYF. The CDR3 DNA is TGCGCCAGCAGCTCCCACCCCCAGGTGTCCGTAGAGACCCAGTACTTC.

On this clone itself: The sample has other DNA sequences that encode this CDR3 too. This sequence joins TRBV29-1 and TRBJ2-2; D gene uncertain. This CDR3 has 12 residues. The V gene's germline CDR1 is SQVTM and CDR2 ANQGSEA. V was shortened by 6 bases and J by 1 base, with 6 bases between the two germline ends. CDR3 sequence: CSVAGNTGELFF. In DNA, the CDR3 is TGCAGCGTCGCTGGGAACACCGGGGAGCTGTTTTTT.

This clone was seen a handful of times. The chain has TRBV5-6 and TRBJ2-1; 11 bases are shared with TRBD2. This CDR3 region has 16 residues. Unmatched junction bases numbered 8, after V lost 2 bases and J lost 7 bases. CDR1 SGHDT and CDR2 YYEEEE come from the germline V gene. CDR3 bases: TGTGCCAGCAGCTTACAACTAGCGGGAGTTGGGAATGAGCAGTTCTTC. The encoded protein is CASSLQLAGVGNEQFF.

This clone was found many times. The chain joins TRBV28 to TRBJ1-1; D ambiguous. Germline-derived CDR1 and CDR2 are MDHEN and SYDVKM. The CDR3 consists of 13 residues. V lost 6 bases to trimming and J lost 3 bases, with 11 bases between them. As DNA, the CDR3 is TGTGCCAGCAGCCCTGTGATGTACACTGAAGCTTTCTTT. Amino acids: CASSPVMYTEAFF. Drawing the rest from reference TRBV28 and TRBJ1-1, the complete variable domain is DVKVTQSSRYLVKRTGEKVFLECVQDMDHENMFWYRQDPGLGLRLIYFSYDVKMKEKGDIPEGYSVSREKKERFSLILESASTNQTSMYLCASSPVMYTEAFFGQGTRLTVV.

In this sample, this clone turned up a few times. The rearrangement uses TRBV5-4 and TRBJ2-7, with 8 bases identical to TRBD1. The CDR3 contains 14 residues. Germline trimming cut 6 bases from V and 3 bases from J; bases unmatched to any gene: 8. Germline CDR1 reads SGHNT; CDR2 reads YYREEE (reference sequence). CDR3 bases: TGTGCCAGCACTAAAGACAGGGGACTCTACGAGCAGTACTTC. Its translation: CASTKDRGLYEQYF.

The V call is TRBV5-1, the J call TRBJ2-5; perhaps TRBD1 as D (5 bases). From germline, CDR1 is SGHRS and CDR2 YFSETQ. V lost 5 bases, J lost 5 bases, and 13 bases lay in between. This CDR3 has 13 residues. The CDR3: CASSGAALETQYF. In DNA form, the CDR3 reads TGCGCCAGCAGTGGGGCGGCCTTGGAGACCCAGTACTTC. Together with reference TRBV5-1 and TRBJ2-5, the CDR3 gives the full variable domain: KAGVTQTPRYLIKTRGQQVTLSCSPISGHRSVSWYQQTPGQGLQFLFEYFSETQRNKGNFPGRFSGRQFSNSRSEMNVSTLELGDSALYLCASSGAALETQYFGPGTRLLVL.

This chain connects TRBV5-1 to TRBJ1-1; TRBD1 agrees at 7 bases. The germline V gene encodes CDR1 SGHRS and CDR2 YFSETQ. J was trimmed by 2 bases and V by 4 bases; bases with no gene match: 11. The CDR3 length is 16 residues. CDR3 region: CASSPLTGQSNTEAFF. The CDR3 coding sequence is TGCGCCAGCAGCCCATTAACGGGACAGTCAAACACTGAAGCTTTCTTT.